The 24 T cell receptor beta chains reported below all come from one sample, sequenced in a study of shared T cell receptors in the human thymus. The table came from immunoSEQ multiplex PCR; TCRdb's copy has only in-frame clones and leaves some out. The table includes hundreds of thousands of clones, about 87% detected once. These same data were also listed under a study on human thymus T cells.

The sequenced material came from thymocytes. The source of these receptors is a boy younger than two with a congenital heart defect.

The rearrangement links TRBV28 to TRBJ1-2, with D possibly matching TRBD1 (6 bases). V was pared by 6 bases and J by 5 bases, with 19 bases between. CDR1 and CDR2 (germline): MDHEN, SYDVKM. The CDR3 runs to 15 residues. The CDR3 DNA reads TGTGCCAGCAGCCGCCCGGGCTTAAGGGGGTATGGCTACACCTTC. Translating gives CASSRPGLRGYGYTF.

CDR3 bases: TGTGCCAGCCGCCGCCGTAAGGGGAGGAGGACTGAAGCTTTCTTT. The encoded protein is CASRRRKGRRTEAFF. The rearrangement joins TRBV27 to TRBJ1-1; possibly TRBD1 for D (5 bases). Per the germline V gene, CDR1 is MNHEY and CDR2 is SMNVEV (reference sequence). The CDR3 sequence is 15 residues long. The V and J ends lost 8 bases and 5 bases respectively, with 21 bases between them.

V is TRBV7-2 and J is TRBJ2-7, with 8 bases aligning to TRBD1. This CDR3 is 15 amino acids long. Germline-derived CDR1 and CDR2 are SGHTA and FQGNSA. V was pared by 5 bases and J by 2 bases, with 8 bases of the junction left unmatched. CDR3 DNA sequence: TGTGCCAGCAGCCGCGACAGGGGATTAGCCTACGAGCAGTACTTC. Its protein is CASSRDRGLAYEQYF.

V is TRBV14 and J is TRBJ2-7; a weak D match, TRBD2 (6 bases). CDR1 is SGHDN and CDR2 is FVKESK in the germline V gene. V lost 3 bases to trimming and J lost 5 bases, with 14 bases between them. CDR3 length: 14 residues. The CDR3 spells CASSHGRELHEQYF. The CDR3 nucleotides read TGTGCCAGCAGCCATGGACGGGAGCTACACGAGCAGTACTTC. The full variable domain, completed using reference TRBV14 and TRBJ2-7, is EAGVTQFPSHSVIEKGQTVTLRCDPISGHDNLYWYRRVMGKEIKFLLHFVKESKQDESGMPNNRFLAERTGGTYSTLKVQPAELEDSGVYFCASSHGRELHEQYFGPGTRLTVT.

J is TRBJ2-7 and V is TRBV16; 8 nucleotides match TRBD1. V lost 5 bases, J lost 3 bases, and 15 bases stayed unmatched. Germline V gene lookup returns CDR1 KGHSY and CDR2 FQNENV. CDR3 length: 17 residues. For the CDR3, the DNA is TGTGCCAGCAGCTATGGACAGGGCCAACGATCCTTCTACGAGCAGTACTTC. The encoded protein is CASSYGQGQRSFYEQYF.

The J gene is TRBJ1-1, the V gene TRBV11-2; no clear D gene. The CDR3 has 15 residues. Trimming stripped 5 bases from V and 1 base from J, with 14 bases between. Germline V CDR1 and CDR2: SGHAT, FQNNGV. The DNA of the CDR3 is TGTGCCAGCAGCCCCCGGGTCTACGGGAACACTGAAGCTTTCTTT. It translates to CASSPRVYGNTEAFF.

This CDR3 is CASSTGTSGRGEQYF. The CDR3 nucleotides read TGTGCCAGCAGCACCGGGACTAGCGGGAGGGGGGAGCAGTACTTC. V usage is TRBV5-6 and J usage is TRBJ2-7; 16 bases fit TRBD2. This CDR3 is 15 amino acids long. CDR1 is SGHDT and CDR2 is YYEEEE in the germline V gene. The V and J ends lost 4 bases and 7 bases, in that order; junction bases with no gene match: 5. The whole variable domain, filled in from reference TRBV5-6 and TRBJ2-7, reads DAGVTQSPTHLIKTRGQQVTLRCSPKSGHDTVSWYQQALGQGPQFIFQYYEEEERQRGNFPDRFSGHQFPNYSSELNVNALLLGDSALYLCASSTGTSGRGEQYFGPGTRLTVT.

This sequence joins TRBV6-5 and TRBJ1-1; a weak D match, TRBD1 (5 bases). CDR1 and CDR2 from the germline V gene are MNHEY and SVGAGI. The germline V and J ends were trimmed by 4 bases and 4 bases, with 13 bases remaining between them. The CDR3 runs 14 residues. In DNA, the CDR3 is TGTGCCAGCAGTTCTCCCAGGGAGGGCACTGAAGCTTTCTTT. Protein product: CASSSPREGTEAFF.

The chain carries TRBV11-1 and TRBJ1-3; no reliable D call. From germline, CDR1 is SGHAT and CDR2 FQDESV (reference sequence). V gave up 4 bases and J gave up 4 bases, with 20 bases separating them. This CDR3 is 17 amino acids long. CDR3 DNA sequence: TGTGCCAGCAGCTCCTGGAGGACCTCCCCGGTGGGAAACACCATATATTTT. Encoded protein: CASSSWRTSPVGNTIYF.

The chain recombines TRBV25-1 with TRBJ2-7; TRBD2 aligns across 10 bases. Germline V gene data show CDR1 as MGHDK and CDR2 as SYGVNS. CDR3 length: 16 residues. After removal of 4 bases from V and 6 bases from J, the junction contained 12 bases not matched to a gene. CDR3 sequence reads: CASSGGASGRLSEQYF. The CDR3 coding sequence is TGTGCCAGCAGTGGGGGGGCTAGCGGGAGACTCTCCGAGCAGTACTTC.

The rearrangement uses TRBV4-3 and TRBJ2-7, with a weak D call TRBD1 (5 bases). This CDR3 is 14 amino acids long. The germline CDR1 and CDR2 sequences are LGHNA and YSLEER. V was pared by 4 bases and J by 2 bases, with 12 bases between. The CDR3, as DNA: TGCGCCAGCAGCCCTGGTGGCAGGGCCTACGAGCAGTACTTC. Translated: CASSPGGRAYEQYF.

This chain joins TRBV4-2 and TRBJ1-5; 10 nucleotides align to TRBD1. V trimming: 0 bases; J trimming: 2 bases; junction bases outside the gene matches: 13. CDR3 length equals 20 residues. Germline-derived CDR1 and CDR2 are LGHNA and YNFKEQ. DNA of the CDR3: TGTGCCAGCAGCCAAGATTTCCCTCGACAGGGGGCGAGTGGCAATCAGCCCCAGCATTTT. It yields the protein CASSQDFPRQGASGNQPQHF.

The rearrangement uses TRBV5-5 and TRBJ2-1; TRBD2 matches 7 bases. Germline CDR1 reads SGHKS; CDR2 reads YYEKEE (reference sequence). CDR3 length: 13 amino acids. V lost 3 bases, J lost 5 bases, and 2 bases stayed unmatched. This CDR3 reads CASSWDYHNEQFF. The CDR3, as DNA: TGTGCCAGCAGCTGGGACTACCACAATGAGCAGTTCTTC.

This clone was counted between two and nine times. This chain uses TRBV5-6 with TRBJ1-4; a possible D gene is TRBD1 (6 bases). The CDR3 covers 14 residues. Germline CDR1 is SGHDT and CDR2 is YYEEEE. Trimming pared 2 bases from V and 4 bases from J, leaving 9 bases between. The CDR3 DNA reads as TGTGCCAGCAGCTTCGGACAGCTTAATGAAAAACTGTTTTTT. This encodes CASSFGQLNEKLFF.

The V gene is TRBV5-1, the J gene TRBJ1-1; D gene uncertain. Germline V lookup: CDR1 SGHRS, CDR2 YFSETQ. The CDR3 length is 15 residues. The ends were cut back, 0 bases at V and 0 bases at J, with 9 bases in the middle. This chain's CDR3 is CASSLVSHMNTEAFF. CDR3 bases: TGCGCCAGCAGCTTGGTCTCACACATGAACACTGAAGCTTTCTTT. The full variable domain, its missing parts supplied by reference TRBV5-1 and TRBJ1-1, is KAGVTQTPRYLIKTRGQQVTLSCSPISGHRSVSWYQQTPGQGLQFLFEYFSETQRNKGNFPGRFSGRQFSNSRSEMNVSTLELGDSALYLCASSLVSHMNTEAFFGQGTRLTVV.

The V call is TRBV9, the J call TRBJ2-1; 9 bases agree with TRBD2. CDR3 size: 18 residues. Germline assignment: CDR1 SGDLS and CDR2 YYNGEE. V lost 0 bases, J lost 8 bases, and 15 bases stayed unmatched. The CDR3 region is CASSVALVAGALLDEQFF. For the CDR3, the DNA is TGTGCCAGCAGCGTAGCTCTGGTAGCGGGAGCCCTTCTCGATGAGCAGTTCTTC.

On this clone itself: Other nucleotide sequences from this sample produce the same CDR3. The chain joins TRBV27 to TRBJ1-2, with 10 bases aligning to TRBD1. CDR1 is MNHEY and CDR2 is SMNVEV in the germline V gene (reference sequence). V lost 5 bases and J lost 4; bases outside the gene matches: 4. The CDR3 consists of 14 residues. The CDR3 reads CASSQDRGPYGYTF. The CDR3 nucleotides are TGTGCCAGCAGTCAAGACAGGGGGCCCTATGGCTACACCTTC.

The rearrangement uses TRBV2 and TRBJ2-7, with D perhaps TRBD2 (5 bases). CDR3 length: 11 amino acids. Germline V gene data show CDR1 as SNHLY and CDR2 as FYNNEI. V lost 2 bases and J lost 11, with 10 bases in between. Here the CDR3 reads CASSERKGEYF. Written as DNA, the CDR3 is TGTGCCAGCAGTGAAAGGAAGGGAGAGTACTTC.

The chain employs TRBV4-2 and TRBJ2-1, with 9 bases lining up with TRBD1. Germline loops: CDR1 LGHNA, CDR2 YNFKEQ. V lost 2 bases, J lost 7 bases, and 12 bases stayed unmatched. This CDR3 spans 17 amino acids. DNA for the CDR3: TGTGCCAGCAGCCAACAACAACAGGGGGCGTCGAGGAATGAGCAGTTCTTC. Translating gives CASSQQQQGASRNEQFF.

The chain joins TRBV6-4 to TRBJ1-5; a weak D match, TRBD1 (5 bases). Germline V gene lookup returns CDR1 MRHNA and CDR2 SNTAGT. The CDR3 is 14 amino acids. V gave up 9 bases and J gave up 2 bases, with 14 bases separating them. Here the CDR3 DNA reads TGTGCCAGTACCGGTAGGGGATGCAATCAGCCCCAGCATTTT. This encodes CASTGRGCNQPQHF.

For the CDR3, the DNA is TGTGCCAGCAGTTACTCACAGGGGACTGGCTACACCTTC. It translates to CASSYSQGTGYTF. The chain is built from TRBV6-5 and TRBJ1-2, with 7 bases aligning to TRBD1. The CDR3 runs 13 residues. Germline trimming cut 0 bases from V and 7 bases from J; bases unmatched to any gene: 2. Germline CDR1 MNHEY, CDR2 SVGAGI.

The CDR3 DNA reads TGCGCCAGCAGCCCAACGAAACTAGCGGGGGGGCGTCCCTACAATGAGCAGTTCTTC. This codes for CASSPTKLAGGRPYNEQFF. This sequence joins TRBV5-1 and TRBJ2-1; 13 bases fit TRBD2. V lost 4 bases to trimming and J lost 2 bases; unmatched junction nucleotides: 12. The CDR3 runs 19 residues. Germline V lookup: CDR1 SGHRS, CDR2 YFSETQ.

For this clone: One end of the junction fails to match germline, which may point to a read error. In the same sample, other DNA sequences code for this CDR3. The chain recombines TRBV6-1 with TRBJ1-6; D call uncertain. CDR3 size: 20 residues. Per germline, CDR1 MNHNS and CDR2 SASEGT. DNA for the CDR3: TGTGCCAGCAGTGAAAACGGGAGGGAGAGGACGGTACATAATAATTCCCCCCTCCACTTT. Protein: CASSENGRERTVHNNSPLHF.

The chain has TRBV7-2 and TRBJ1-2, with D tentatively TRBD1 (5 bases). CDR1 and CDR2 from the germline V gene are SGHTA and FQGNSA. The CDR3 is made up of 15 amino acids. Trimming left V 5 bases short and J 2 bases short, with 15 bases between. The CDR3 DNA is TGTGCCAGCAGCGCAATGGGGCCCCACAACTATGGCTACACCTTC. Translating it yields CASSAMGPHNYGYTF.